This entry features one TCR beta chain sequence. The germline CDR1 and CDR2 sequences are SGHRS and YFSETQ. Trimming took 3 bases from V and 2 from J, leaving 11 bases between them. This CDR3 has 14 amino acids. The sample originates from a study of blood T cell repertoires in COVID-19. Some clones are missing from TCRdb's copy, which holds only in-frame ones; the method was immunoSEQ multiplex PCR. The sample holds approximately 350,000 clones, 89% seen once. Sequences were obtained from peripheral blood. The V and J genes are TRBV5-1 and TRBJ1-2, with D perhaps matching TRBD1 (5 bases). The receptor was derived from a woman in her 30s with COVID-19, enrolled during active disease. As DNA, the CDR3 is TGCGCCAGCAGCTGGTACGACAGCAACTATGGCTACACCTTC. Its protein product is CASSWYDSNYGYTF.